This T cell receptor (beta chain) was found in a study of blood T cell repertoires in COVID-19. Study summary: Researchers got acute and convalescent COVID-19 samples from the United States, Italy and Spain. From T cells, B-cell-depleted T cells, or PBMCs came the material, which was cDNA or gDNA.

In the original analysis: Using reference gene primer amplification, nucleated cell counts were estimated. Profiled with immunoSEQ multiplex PCR; TCRdb holds only in-frame clones, not every one. Clonal size and the V and J genes are those of that table, whereas D and trimming came from the DNA. The table records hundreds of thousands of clones, over 75% of them present only once. In germline, CDR1 is MNHEY, CDR2 SVGAGI. The CDR3 covers 14 residues. The V segment lost 6 bases and the J segment 4 bases; nucleotides outside the gene matches: 7. This receptor was obtained from a young man with active or convalescent COVID-19. The chain carries TRBV6-5 and TRBJ1-2, with TRBD1 identical over 8 bases. The sample was peripheral blood. CDR3 residues: CASRTDRVGYGYTF. CDR3 sequence (DNA): TGTGCCAGCAGGACGGACAGGGTGGGCTATGGCTACACCTTC.